The sequence of this T cell receptor beta chain was determined in a study of shared T cell receptors in the human thymus (dated by TCRdb to about 2021). With respect to the entire study: The study investigated the way shared, self-reactive T-cell receptor alpha chains are produced in the human thymus.

The receptor library was made with the immunoSEQ multiplex PCR assay. TCRdb mirrors the immuneACCESS table, restricted to in-frame sequences. Some clones are absent from its copies; in checked studies, under half trace to an unresolved V gene, and the reason for the others is unknown. The sample table holds fewer than 700,000 clones, of which approximately 88% were seen once. Approximately 0.011% of the sample lies in the top ten. As concerns this clone: What this receptor recognizes is not known. No base qualities exist here, and no much larger clone lies one base off it.

The germline ends are 11 bases apart after V is trimmed by 4 bases and J by 4 bases. Inclusive of the bounding cysteine and phenylalanine, the CDR3 is 13 residues long. Only the CDR3 portion is preserved as DNA: 39 bases, with reading frame beginning at the first base. As encoded in the germline V gene (reference sequence), CDR1 is PRHDT while CDR2 is FYEKMQ. The same sample was also studied in work on human thymus T cells. Drawing on the second study: The donors were immunologically healthy infants in Finland who had open corrective cardiac surgery for congenital heart defects. Thymus tissue was obtained as surgical resects removed during corrective cardiac surgery. Both the thymic and the peripheral blood repertoires appeared to show biased V and J gene segment usage. According to the related research, thymic TCR repertoires were highly overlapping among unrelated individuals. The study described the TCR alpha and beta repertoires in about eight infant thymus samples and four matching peripheral blood samples. The infant donors were about 7 to 250 days old, and the cohort included six or seven males and two females. Thymocytes were freed from the tissue by mechanical means and kept at -70 degrees C as pellets of roughly 8.5-30 million cells. Genomic DNA was extracted from frozen cell pellets with a QIAsymphony instrument. The immunoSEQ multiplex PCR assay was used to amplify the TCRB and TCRAD loci from a standardized quantity of quality-controlled genomic DNA. The V(D)J region was spanned by amplicons of a length sufficient to cover the CDR3 and to identify V and J genes. The amplicons were sequenced on an Illumina platform via the commercial immunoSEQ service. Primer bias and sequencing errors were corrected as previously described, and TCRAD and TCRB were defined on the basis of the IMGT database. Repertoires were analysed with immunoSEQ Analyzer 3.0 and VDJTools, covering basic statistics, V/J segment usage, diversity estimates, rarefaction and pairwise overlap. To estimate diversity, the Chao1, ChaoE, Efron-Thisted, Shannon and inverse Simpson indices were applied, and diversity was also estimated on datasets down-sampled to the smallest sample. Repertoire overlap used strict matching of CDR3 nucleotide sequence, V gene and J gene, with Jaccard-based multidimensional scaling clustering. On average, roughly 850,000 unique TCRB clonotypes were obtained from thymus samples, compared with around 78,000 from blood samples.

The sequence derives from a boy younger than two with a congenital heart defect. Donor details come from another sample of the same person, matched by shared clones. Rearrangement joined TRBV13 to TRBJ2-7; too little of a D gene remains to name it. Sequenced sample: thymocytes. In nucleotide form, the sequence is TGTGCCAGCAGCTATGCGTCCTGGTACGAGCAGTACTTC. Its protein is CASSYASWYEQYF.